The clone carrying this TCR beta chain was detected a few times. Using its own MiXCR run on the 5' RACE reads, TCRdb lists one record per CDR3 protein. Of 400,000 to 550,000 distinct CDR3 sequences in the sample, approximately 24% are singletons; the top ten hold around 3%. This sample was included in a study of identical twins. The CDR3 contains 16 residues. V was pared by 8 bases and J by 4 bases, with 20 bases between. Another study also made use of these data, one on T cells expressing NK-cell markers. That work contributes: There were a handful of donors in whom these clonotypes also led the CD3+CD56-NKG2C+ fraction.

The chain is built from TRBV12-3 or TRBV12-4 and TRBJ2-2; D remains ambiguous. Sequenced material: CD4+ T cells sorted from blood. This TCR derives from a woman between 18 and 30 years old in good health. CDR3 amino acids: CASLRPLIASTGELFF. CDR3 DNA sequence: TGTGCCAGCCTTCGGCCCCTGATTGCCAGCACCGGGGAGCTGTTTTTT.